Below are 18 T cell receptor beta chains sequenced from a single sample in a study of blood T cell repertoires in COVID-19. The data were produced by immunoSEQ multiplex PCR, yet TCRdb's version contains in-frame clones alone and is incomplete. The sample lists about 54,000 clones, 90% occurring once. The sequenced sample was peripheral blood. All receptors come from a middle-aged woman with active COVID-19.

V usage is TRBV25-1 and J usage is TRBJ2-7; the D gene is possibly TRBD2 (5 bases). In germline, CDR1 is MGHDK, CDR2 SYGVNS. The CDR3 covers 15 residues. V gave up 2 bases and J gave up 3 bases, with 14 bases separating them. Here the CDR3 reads CASSELSAGRYEQYF. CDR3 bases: TGTGCCAGCAGTGAACTCTCGGCGGGCCGCTACGAGCAGTACTTC.

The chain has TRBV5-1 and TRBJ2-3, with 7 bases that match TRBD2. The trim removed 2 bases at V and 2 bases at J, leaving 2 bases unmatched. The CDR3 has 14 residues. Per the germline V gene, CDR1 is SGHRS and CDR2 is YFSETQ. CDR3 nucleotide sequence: TGCGCCAGCAGCTTCGGGGGGACCACAGATACGCAGTATTTT. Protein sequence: CASSFGGTTDTQYF. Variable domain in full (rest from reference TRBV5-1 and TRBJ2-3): KAGVTQTPRYLIKTRGQQVTLSCSPISGHRSVSWYQQTPGQGLQFLFEYFSETQRNKGNFPGRFSGRQFSNSRSEMNVSTLELGDSALYLCASSFGGTTDTQYFGPGTRLTVL.

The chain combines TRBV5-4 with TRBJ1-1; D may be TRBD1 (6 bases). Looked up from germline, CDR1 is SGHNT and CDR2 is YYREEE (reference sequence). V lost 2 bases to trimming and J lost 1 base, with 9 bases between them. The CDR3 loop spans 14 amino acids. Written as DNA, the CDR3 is TGTGCCAGCAGCTTAGGACAGCAGAACACTGAAGCTTTCTTT. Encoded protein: CASSLGQQNTEAFF.

CDR3 sequence (DNA): TGTGCCAGCAGCCAATTAGCGGGGGGGCCGAACACCGGGGAGCTGTTTTTT. Translated: CASSQLAGGPNTGELFF. This chain connects TRBV3-1 (or the pseudogene TRBV3-2) to TRBJ2-2, with TRBD2 matching over 11 bases. CDR3 length: 17 amino acids. Per germline, CDR1 LGHDT and CDR2 YNNKEL (reference sequence). Germline trimming cut 2 bases from V and 0 bases from J; bases unmatched to any gene: 2.

CDR3 DNA: TGTGCCAGCAGTTACGGTGGGACATACGAGCAGTACTTC. Protein sequence: CASSYGGTYEQYF. This chain joins TRBV6-6 and TRBJ2-7; the D gene is possibly TRBD1 (6 bases). The germline gives CDR1 MNHNY, CDR2 SVGAGI (reference sequence). Trimming stripped 2 bases from V and 4 bases from J, with 9 bases between. CDR3 length: 13 residues.

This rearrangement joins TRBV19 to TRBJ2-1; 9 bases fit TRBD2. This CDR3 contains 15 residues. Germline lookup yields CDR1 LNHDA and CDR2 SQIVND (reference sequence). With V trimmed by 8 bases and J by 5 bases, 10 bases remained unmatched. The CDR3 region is CASAPSGASNNEQFF. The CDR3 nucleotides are TGTGCCAGTGCTCCTAGCGGGGCCTCAAACAATGAGCAGTTCTTC. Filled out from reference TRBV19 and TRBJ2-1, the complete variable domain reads DGGITQSPKYLFRKEGQNVTLSCEQNLNHDAMYWYRQDPGQGLRLIYYSQIVNDFQKGDIAEGYSVSREKKESFPLTVTSAQKNPTAFYLCASAPSGASNNEQFFGPGTRLTVL.

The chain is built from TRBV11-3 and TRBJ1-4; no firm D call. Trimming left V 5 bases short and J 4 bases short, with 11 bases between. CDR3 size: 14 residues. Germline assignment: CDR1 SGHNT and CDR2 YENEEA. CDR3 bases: TGTGCCAGCAGCGGAGGCGGCAGTAATGAAAAACTGTTTTTT. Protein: CASSGGGSNEKLFF.

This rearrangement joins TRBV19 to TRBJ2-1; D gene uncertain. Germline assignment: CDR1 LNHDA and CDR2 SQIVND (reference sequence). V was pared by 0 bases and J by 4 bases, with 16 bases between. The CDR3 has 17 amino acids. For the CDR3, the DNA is TGTGCCAGTAGTATAGAATCCGCGGCTGATGCGTACAATGAGCAGTTCTTC. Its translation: CASSIESAADAYNEQFF.

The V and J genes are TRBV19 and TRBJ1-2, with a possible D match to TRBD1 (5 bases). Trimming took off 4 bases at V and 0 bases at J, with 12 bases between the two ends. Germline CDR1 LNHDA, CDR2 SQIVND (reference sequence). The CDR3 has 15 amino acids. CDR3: CASSRGELANYGYTF. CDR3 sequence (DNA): TGTGCCAGTAGTAGGGGGGAGCTAGCTAACTATGGCTACACCTTC.

CDR3 sequence: CASSQGALGTEAFF. Here the CDR3 DNA reads TGTGCCAGCAGCCAGGGGGCTTTAGGGACTGAAGCTTTCTTT. This chain links TRBV7-3 with TRBJ1-1, with 8 positions matching TRBD1. CDR1 is SGHTA, CDR2 FQGTGA, per germline. V shed 5 bases, J shed 5 bases, and the junction held 7 bases outside the gene matches. The CDR3 totals 14 residues.

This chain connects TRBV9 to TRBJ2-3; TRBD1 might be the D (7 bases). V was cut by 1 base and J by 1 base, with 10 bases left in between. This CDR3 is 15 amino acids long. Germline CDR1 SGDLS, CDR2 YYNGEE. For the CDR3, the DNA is TGTGCCAGCAGCGTACAGGGGGAGGGCACAGATACGCAGTATTTT. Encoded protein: CASSVQGEGTDTQYF.

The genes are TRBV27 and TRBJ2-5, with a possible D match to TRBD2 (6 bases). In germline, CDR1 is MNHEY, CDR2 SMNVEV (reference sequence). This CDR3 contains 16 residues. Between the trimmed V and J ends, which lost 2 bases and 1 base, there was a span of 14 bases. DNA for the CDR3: TGTGCCAGCAGTTTAAAGTACGCGGGGCTCCAAGAGACCCAGTACTTC. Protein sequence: CASSLKYAGLQETQYF.

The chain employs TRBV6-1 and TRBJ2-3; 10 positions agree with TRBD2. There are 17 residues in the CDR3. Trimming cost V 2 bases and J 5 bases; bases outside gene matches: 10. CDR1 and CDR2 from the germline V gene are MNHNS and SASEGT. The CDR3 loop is CASSESTSGVFGDTQYF. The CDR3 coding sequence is TGTGCCAGCAGTGAATCCACTAGCGGGGTTTTTGGAGATACGCAGTATTTT.

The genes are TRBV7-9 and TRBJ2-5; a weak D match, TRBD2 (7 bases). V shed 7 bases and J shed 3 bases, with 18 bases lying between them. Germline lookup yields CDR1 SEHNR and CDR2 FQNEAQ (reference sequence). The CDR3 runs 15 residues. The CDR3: CASNDRGALKETQYF. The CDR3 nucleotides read TGTGCCAGCAACGACCGGGGGGCGTTAAAAGAGACCCAGTACTTC.

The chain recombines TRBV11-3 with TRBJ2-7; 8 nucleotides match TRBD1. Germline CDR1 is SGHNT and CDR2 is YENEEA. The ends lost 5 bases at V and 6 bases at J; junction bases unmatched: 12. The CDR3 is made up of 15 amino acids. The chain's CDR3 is CASSAGRDRNSEQYF. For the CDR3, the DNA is TGTGCCAGCAGCGCTGGGCGGGACAGGAACTCCGAGCAGTACTTC.

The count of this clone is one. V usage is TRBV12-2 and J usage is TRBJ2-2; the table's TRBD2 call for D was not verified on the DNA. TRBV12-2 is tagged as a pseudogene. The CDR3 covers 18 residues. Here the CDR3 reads CASRSTGTSGGDTGELFF. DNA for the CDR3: TGTGCAAGTCGCTCCACCGGAACTAGCGGGGGGGACACCGGGGAGCTGTTTTTT.

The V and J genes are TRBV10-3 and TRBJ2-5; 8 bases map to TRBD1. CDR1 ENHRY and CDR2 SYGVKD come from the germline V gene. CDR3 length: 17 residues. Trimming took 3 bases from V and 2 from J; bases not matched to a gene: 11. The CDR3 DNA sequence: TGTGCCATCAGTGATTATCCAGGGGGCGCAGAACAAGAGACCCAGTACTTC. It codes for CAISDYPGGAEQETQYF.

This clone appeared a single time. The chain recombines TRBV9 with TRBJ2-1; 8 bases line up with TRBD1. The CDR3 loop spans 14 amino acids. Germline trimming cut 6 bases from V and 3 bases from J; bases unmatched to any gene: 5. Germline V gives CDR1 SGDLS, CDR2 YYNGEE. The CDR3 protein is CASNPGTGYNEQFF. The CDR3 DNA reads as TGTGCCAGCAACCCCGGGACAGGCTACAATGAGCAGTTCTTC.